The 28 T cell receptor beta chains in this list originate from one sample, sequenced in a study of blood T cell repertoires in COVID-19. Sequenced by immunoSEQ multiplex PCR; TCRdb stores in-frame clones only, minus some. Among around 300,000 clones listed, roughly 88% were seen once. Sequenced input: PBMCs or T cells enriched from blood (not recorded which). These receptors originate from a man aged 30 to 45 who had recovered from COVID-19.

This chain uses TRBV6-1 with TRBJ2-2, with 10 bases aligning to TRBD1. J lost 4 bases, V lost 4 bases, and 6 bases had no gene match. Per germline, CDR1 MNHNS and CDR2 SASEGT. The CDR3 extends over 16 amino acids. The CDR3 DNA reads TGTGCCAGCAGTGTCCACGGACAGGGGGGCACCGGGGAGCTGTTTTTT. Protein sequence: CASSVHGQGGTGELFF.

There are many counts of this clone. This sequence joins TRBV6-4 and TRBJ1-1, with TRBD1 matching 7 bases. V lost 2 bases to trimming and J lost 5 bases; unmatched junction nucleotides: 5. The CDR3 extends over 14 amino acids. Germline values: CDR1 MRHNA, CDR2 SNTAGT. The CDR3 spells CASSDEGAMTEAFF. The CDR3 nucleotides are TGTGCCAGCAGTGACGAGGGGGCGATGACTGAAGCTTTCTTT.

CDR3 protein: CASSYLGQGNNEQFF. The CDR3, as DNA: TGTGCCAGCAGCTATCTGGGACAGGGAAACAATGAGCAGTTCTTC. This chain joins TRBV7-9 and TRBJ2-1; 9 bases agree with TRBD1. CDR1 and CDR2 from the germline V gene are SEHNR and FQNEAQ (reference sequence). Unmatched junction bases numbered 6, after V lost 4 bases and J lost 5 bases. There are 15 residues in the CDR3.

The V and J genes are TRBV7-7 and TRBJ1-4; D is perhaps TRBD1 (5 bases). The CDR3 is made up of 15 amino acids. Trimming removed 6 bases from V and 7 bases from J, with 18 bases in between. Germline V gene data show CDR1 as SSHAT and CDR2 as FNYEAQ (reference sequence). The CDR3 DNA follows: TGTGCCAGCAGTAAAACCGGGACTTTGGGTGAAAAACTGTTTTTT. Its protein is CASSKTGTLGEKLFF.

The chain employs TRBV5-1 and TRBJ2-2; D remains unclear. Trimming took off 4 bases at V and 0 bases at J, with 4 bases between the two ends. Germline V lookup: CDR1 SGHRS, CDR2 YFSETQ. The CDR3 length is 13 residues. This CDR3 is CASSQTNTGELFF. CDR3 nucleotide sequence: TGCGCCAGCAGCCAGACGAACACCGGGGAGCTGTTTTTT.

This clone was observed once. The chain combines TRBV12-3 or TRBV12-4 with TRBJ2-7; D call uncertain. This CDR3 comprises 11 residues. V was shortened by 7 bases and J by 1 base, with 5 bases between the two germline ends. The CDR3 spells CASMRSYEQYF. CDR3 bases: TGTGCCAGCATGAGGTCCTACGAGCAGTACTTC.

This clone has more than one count but fewer than ten. V and J are TRBV2 and TRBJ1-2, with 7 nucleotides matching TRBD1. The CDR3 length is 15 residues. The ends lost 7 bases at V and 4 bases at J; junction bases unmatched: 12. Germline loops: CDR1 SNHLY, CDR2 FYNNEI. CDR3 region: CASNGGPQGTYGYTF. DNA of the CDR3: TGTGCCAGCAATGGGGGCCCACAGGGGACCTATGGCTACACCTTC.

The genes are TRBV5-6 and TRBJ2-7; TRBD1 matches 8 bases. Trimming at V came to 4 bases and at J to 2 bases, leaving 2 bases not matched to a gene. Per the germline V gene, CDR1 is SGHDT and CDR2 is YYEEEE. There are 13 residues in the CDR3. Here the CDR3 DNA reads TGTGCCAGCAGCATGGACAGGGCCTACGAGCAGTACTTC. It codes for CASSMDRAYEQYF.

The rearrangement uses TRBV7-9 and TRBJ1-6; tentatively, D is TRBD1 (5 bases). The germline V and J ends were trimmed by 3 bases and 6 bases, with 9 bases remaining between them. The CDR3 loop spans 14 amino acids. Germline assignment: CDR1 SEHNR and CDR2 FQNEAQ (reference sequence). This chain's CDR3 is CASSLQGGNSPLHF. For the CDR3, the DNA is TGTGCCAGCAGCTTGCAGGGTGGTAATTCACCCCTCCACTTT.

This clone was observed a single time. The chain employs TRBV11-2 and TRBJ2-5; tentative D call: TRBD1 (6 bases). Trimming left V 5 bases short and J 2 bases short, with 9 bases between. The CDR3 has 13 residues. Germline V gives CDR1 SGHAT, CDR2 FQNNGV. This CDR3 is CASSTGQQETQYF. The DNA of the CDR3 is TGTGCCAGCAGCACGGGACAACAAGAGACCCAGTACTTC.

The chain joins TRBV11-3 to TRBJ2-2; 11 bases are a match to TRBD1. This CDR3 spans 14 amino acids. Germline values: CDR1 SGHNT, CDR2 YENEEA. Germline trimming cut 6 bases from V and 6 bases from J; bases unmatched to any gene: 3. CDR3 region: CASSRDRGAGELFF. As DNA, the CDR3 is TGTGCCAGCAGTCGGGACAGGGGGGCCGGGGAGCTGTTTTTT. The variable domain in full, with the rest retrieved from reference TRBV11-3 and TRBJ2-2, is EAGVVQSPRYKIIEKKQPVAFWCNPISGHNTLYWYLQNLGQGPELLIRYENEEAVDDSQLPKDRFSAERLKGVDSTLKIQPAELGDSAVYLCASSRDRGAGELFFGEGSRLTVL.

V gene TRBV5-4 combines with J gene TRBJ2-5; D might be TRBD2 (6 bases). The CDR3 has 14 amino acids. Germline CDR1 and CDR2: SGHNT and YYREEE (reference sequence). Deletions cut 2 bases from V and 3 bases from J, with 11 bases between. The CDR3 region is CASSFGGVEETQYF. In DNA, the CDR3 is TGTGCCAGCAGCTTCGGCGGGGTGGAAGAGACCCAGTACTTC.

This clone was observed a single time. This chain joins TRBV15 and TRBJ2-5; 9 nucleotides match TRBD2. This CDR3 contains 14 residues. V shed 4 bases, J shed 5 bases, and the junction held 5 bases outside the gene matches. CDR1 LNHNV and CDR2 YYDKDF come from the germline V gene (reference sequence). CDR3 in amino acids: CATSTSGGRETQYF. Written as DNA, the CDR3 is TGTGCCACCAGCACAAGCGGGGGGCGGGAGACCCAGTACTTC.

This rearrangement joins TRBV25-1 to TRBJ1-4; 9 bases are shared with TRBD1. In germline, CDR1 is MGHDK, CDR2 SYGVNS. With 1 base clipped from V and 5 bases from J, the junction kept 8 bases outside the gene matches. This CDR3 has 17 amino acids. The chain's CDR3 is CASSEFGGQGYNEKLFF. The CDR3 bases are TGTGCCAGCAGTGAATTTGGGGGACAGGGCTACAATGAAAAACTGTTTTTT. Filled out from reference TRBV25-1 and TRBJ1-4, the complete variable domain reads EADIYQTPRYLVIGTGKKITLECSQTMGHDKMYWYQQDPGMELHLIHYSYGVNSTEKGDLSSESTVSRIRTEHFPLTLESARPSHTSQYLCASSEFGGQGYNEKLFFGSGTQLSVL.

The gene calls are TRBV11-2 and TRBJ2-7; tentatively, D is TRBD1 (6 bases). Looked up from germline, CDR1 is SGHAT and CDR2 is FQNNGV. Trimming pared 5 bases from V and 7 bases from J, leaving 24 bases between. The CDR3 covers 16 residues. In DNA form, the CDR3 reads TGTGCCAGCAGCCTGAAGAGACGGCAGGGGTTCTTTGAGCAGTACTTC. As protein: CASSLKRRQGFFEQYF.

The chain has TRBV5-1 and TRBJ2-3; 11 nucleotides agree with TRBD2. V gave up 4 bases and J gave up 3 bases; unmatched junction bases: 10. The CDR3 covers 17 residues. Germline V lookup: CDR1 SGHRS, CDR2 YFSETQ. The CDR3 coding sequence is TGCGCCAGCAGCGAGCACACCGGGACTAGCGGAACAGATACGCAGTATTTT. Protein sequence: CASSEHTGTSGTDTQYF.

The J gene is TRBJ2-1, the V gene TRBV5-6, with a tentative D call TRBD1 (8 bases). Trimming removed 2 bases at V and 7 bases at J, with 19 bases between. This CDR3 has 16 amino acids. Germline V lookup: CDR1 SGHDT, CDR2 YYEEEE. The chain's CDR3 is CASSLGTGGGGNEQFF. The CDR3 DNA follows: TGTGCCAGCAGCTTAGGCACAGGGGGAGGGGGGAATGAGCAGTTCTTC.

The chain links TRBV6-5 to TRBJ1-5; the D gene is possibly TRBD1 (5 bases). V lost 0 bases and J lost 7, with 10 bases in between. Germline V gives CDR1 MNHEY, CDR2 SVGAGI. The CDR3 has 14 amino acids. The CDR3 coding sequence is TGTGCCAGCAGTTACTCAGGGGCAATACAGCCCCAGCATTTT. It is translated as CASSYSGAIQPQHF.

The rearrangement uses TRBV3-1 (or the pseudogene TRBV3-2) and TRBJ2-2, with 9 positions matching TRBD1. The CDR3 is 17 amino acids. Germline CDR1 is LGHDT and CDR2 is YNNKEL (reference sequence). Trimming took 2 bases from V and 6 from J; bases not matched to a gene: 10. The DNA of the CDR3 is TGTGCCAGCAGCCAACTAGGGGGACAGGGAGGACCCGGGGAGCTGTTTTTT. It translates to CASSQLGGQGGPGELFF.

The CDR3 protein is CASGQNTGELFF. In nucleotides, the CDR3 is TGTGCCAGCGGACAGAACACCGGGGAGCTGTTTTTT. The rearrangement uses TRBV10-3 and TRBJ2-2; D is possibly TRBD1 (5 bases). CDR1 is ENHRY, CDR2 SYGVKD, per germline. The CDR3 is 12 residues long. Deletions cut 10 bases from V and 1 base from J, with 7 bases between.

The V gene is TRBV5-4, the J gene TRBJ1-5, with TRBD1 identical over 9 bases. The trim removed 3 bases at V and 4 bases at J, leaving 11 bases unmatched. The CDR3 loop spans 17 amino acids. CDR1 and CDR2 (germline): SGHNT, YYREEE (reference sequence). CDR3: CASSYNRGPKTNQPQHF. The CDR3 DNA reads as TGTGCCAGCAGCTACAACAGGGGGCCGAAAACTAATCAGCCCCAGCATTTT.

The CDR3 DNA follows: TGTGCCAGCAGCCCCGAATCGCGTCAGCCCCAGCATTTT. Encoded protein: CASSPESRQPQHF. The V and J genes are TRBV3-1 (or the pseudogene TRBV3-2) and TRBJ1-5; D remains ambiguous. The V end was cut by 4 bases, the J end by 6 bases, with 10 bases between. The CDR3 has 13 amino acids. In germline, CDR1 is LGHDT, CDR2 YNNKEL (reference sequence).

J is TRBJ1-1 and V is TRBV11-2; the D is unclear. Germline assignment: CDR1 SGHAT and CDR2 FQNNGV. This CDR3 comprises 13 residues. The V end was cut by 3 bases, the J end by 7 bases, with 12 bases between. The CDR3 region is CASSLGIGSEAFF. CDR3 in DNA: TGTGCCAGCAGCTTGGGTATAGGGAGTGAAGCTTTCTTT.

CDR3 in amino acids: CATRTGSNTEAFF. CDR3 DNA sequence: TGTGCCACCAGGACAGGGTCCAACACTGAAGCTTTCTTT. The rearrangement uses TRBV24-1 and TRBJ1-1; 7 positions match TRBD1. After removal of 7 bases from V and 2 bases from J, the junction contained 3 bases not matched to a gene. CDR3 length: 13 amino acids. Germline lookup yields CDR1 KGHDR and CDR2 SFDVKD.

CDR3: CASSPGTVDETQYF. The CDR3 nucleotides read TGTGCCAGCAGCCCTGGGACAGTCGATGAAACCCAGTACTTC. The chain recombines TRBV9 with TRBJ2-5; 7 nucleotides agree with TRBD1. The length of the CDR3 is 14 residues. Losses at the gene ends were 4 bases for V and 8 bases for J; bases not matched to a gene: 11. Germline loops: CDR1 SGDLS, CDR2 YYNGEE.

V and J are TRBV19 and TRBJ2-7, with a possible D match to TRBD2 (5 bases). CDR1 LNHDA and CDR2 SQIVND come from the germline V gene (reference sequence). This CDR3 contains 12 residues. Trimming left V 8 bases short and J 4 bases short, with 12 bases between. The CDR3 DNA reads TGTGCCAGTGGGAGTTCGGGGTACGAGCAGTACTTC. Its protein is CASGSSGYEQYF.

The J gene is TRBJ2-7, the V gene TRBV19; 11 bases are a match to TRBD1. The CDR3 loop spans 14 amino acids. Germline lookup yields CDR1 LNHDA and CDR2 SQIVND (reference sequence). With 4 bases clipped from V and 5 bases from J, the junction kept 4 bases outside the gene matches. CDR3 protein: CASSTGQGVHEQYF. In nucleotides, the CDR3 is TGTGCCAGTAGTACGGGACAGGGGGTCCACGAGCAGTACTTC.

This clone was observed a single time. J is TRBJ2-2 and V is TRBV19, with 10 nucleotides matching TRBD1. Germline V gene data show CDR1 as LNHDA and CDR2 as SQIVND (reference sequence). The CDR3 loop spans 16 amino acids. Trimming cost V 7 bases and J 3 bases; bases outside gene matches: 8. This CDR3 is CASTPSGQGHTGELFF. The CDR3, as DNA: TGTGCCAGTACCCCATCGGGACAGGGGCACACCGGGGAGCTGTTTTTT.